This T cell receptor (beta chain) was captured by sequencing in a study of T cell responses to AZD1222 COVID-19 vaccine. Study-wide points: CD4 TCRs covered the whole spike, strongest at regions 160-218 and 743-854. Mostly white British, mostly female donors; authors suggested clonal diversity may be underestimated. Close to half of spike-specific TCRs reportedly recognize unmutated variant regions.

Assay: immunoSEQ multiplex PCR; the TCRdb copy retains only in-frame clones and omits some. The sample shows about 120,000 clones, around 88% of them seen only once. Details on this clone: Antigen specificity is unknown.

The germline gives CDR1 MDHEN, CDR2 SYDVKM. The CDR3 consists of 11 residues. This rearrangement joins TRBV28 to TRBJ1-1; D not resolved. The sample here was peripheral blood, taken on day 0 of AZD1222 vaccination. This clonotype was sampled from an adult in good health. The CDR3 sequence is CVVGSNTEAFF. The CDR3 DNA is TGTGTAGTTGGGTCGAACACTGAAGCTTTCTTT. Filled out from reference TRBV28 and TRBJ1-1, the complete variable domain reads DVKVTQSSRYLVKRTGEKVFLECVQDMDHENMFWYRQDPGLGLRLIYFSYDVKMKEKGDIPEGYSVSREKKERFSLILESASTNQTSMYLCVVGSNTEAFFGQGTRLTVV.